The 2 T cell receptor beta chains given below trace back to one sample, sequenced in a study of blood T cell repertoires in COVID-19. Method: immunoSEQ multiplex PCR; TCRdb's copy keeps in-frame clones and lacks some. The sample contains fewer than 70,000 clones, over 75% of which appear only once. Sequencing input: peripheral blood. Receptor source: a human donor in a cohort sampled during active COVID-19.

This chain links TRBV4-1 with TRBJ1-2; TRBD1 might be the D (6 bases). The CDR3 is 17 amino acids. Looked up from germline, CDR1 is MGHRA and CDR2 is YSYEKL. V dropped 6 bases and J dropped 7 bases, with 27 bases sitting between them. The CDR3 region is CASSEGSGTYLEGGYTF. Here the CDR3 DNA reads TGCGCCAGCAGTGAAGGGTCTGGGACATACTTAGAGGGTGGCTACACCTTC.

The rearrangement links TRBV28 to TRBJ1-1; D perhaps matches TRBD1 (6 bases). Germline CDR1 is MDHEN and CDR2 is SYDVKM. The CDR3 contains 15 residues. Trimming cost V 3 bases and J 5 bases, with 16 bases left between them. The CDR3 DNA is TGTGCCAGCAGTTTCTGGGGGCTGAGAGGAACTGAAGCTTTCTTT. Encoded protein: CASSFWGLRGTEAFF.